This is a list of T cell receptor beta chains from one sample in a study of blood T cell repertoires in COVID-19. Libraries were prepared by immunoSEQ multiplex PCR; TCRdb keeps only in-frame clonotypes and omits some of them. The sample records roughly 51,000 clones, around nine tenths being singletons. Specimen: peripheral blood. The receptors shown here come from a man aged 50-59 years with active COVID-19. Both conserved end residues are part of each CDR3. Each record gives: clone size, J gene, V gene, D gene, CDR3 DNA, CDR3 protein. A D gene is named only where the DNA matches it firmly. Clone size is not always given. Where it is, it says once, few, many or a class for expanded clones.

clone size: -; J gene: TRBJ2-6; V gene: TRBV7-6; D gene: -; CDR3 DNA: TGTGCCAGCAGCAAGCAAAGTCGGGCCAACGTCCTGACTTTC; CDR3 protein: CASSKQSRANVLTF
clone size: -; J gene: TRBJ2-5; V gene: TRBV12-3/TRBV12-4; D gene: -; CDR3 DNA: TGTGCCAGCAGTTTGTCCGGGGTGGAGACCCAGTACTTC; CDR3 protein: CASSLSGVETQYF
clone size: -; J gene: TRBJ2-5; V gene: TRBV7-9; D gene: TRBD1; CDR3 DNA: TGTGCCAGCAGCTTAGACAGGGGGCTCGAGACCCAGTACTTC; CDR3 protein: CASSLDRGLETQYF
clone size: -; J gene: TRBJ2-1; V gene: TRBV5-1; D gene: -; CDR3 DNA: TGCGCCAGCAGTATATTCGGTGGCAATGAGCAGTTCTTC; CDR3 protein: CASSIFGGNEQFF
clone size: -; J gene: TRBJ1-2; V gene: TRBV19; D gene: -; CDR3 DNA: TGTGCCAGTAGTATACAGAACTATGGCTACACCTTC; CDR3 protein: CASSIQNYGYTF
clone size: -; J gene: TRBJ1-2; V gene: TRBV20-1; D gene: -; CDR3 DNA: TGCAGTGCTAGTGAAGGGAGTCAGTCTGGCTACACCTTC; CDR3 protein: CSASEGSQSGYTF
clone size: -; J gene: TRBJ1-1; V gene: TRBV6-1; D gene: -; CDR3 DNA: TGTGCCAGCAGTGAAGCGGGGGGTCTTGTGGGTGAAGCTTTCTTT; CDR3 protein: CASSEAGGLVGEAFF
clone size: -; J gene: TRBJ1-6; V gene: TRBV19; D gene: -; CDR3 DNA: TGTGCCAGTAGACAGGGAGTGTCCTATAATTCACCCCTCCACTTT; CDR3 protein: CASRQGVSYNSPLHF
clone size: -; J gene: TRBJ1-2; V gene: TRBV12-3/TRBV12-4; D gene: -; CDR3 DNA: TGTGCCAGCAGTTTACAGGCAAACTATGGCTACACCTTC; CDR3 protein: CASSLQANYGYTF
clone size: -; J gene: TRBJ1-5; V gene: TRBV2; D gene: TRBD1; CDR3 DNA: TGTGCCAGCAGTCGAGGTGTGGACAGGGGAGGATCGCAGCCCCAGCATTTT; CDR3 protein: CASSRGVDRGGSQPQHF
clone size: -; J gene: TRBJ1-2; V gene: TRBV5-1; D gene: TRBD1; CDR3 DNA: TGCGCCAGCAGCTTCCAACAGGGGGTTTATGGCTACACCTTC; CDR3 protein: CASSFQQGVYGYTF
clone size: -; J gene: TRBJ2-7; V gene: TRBV11-2; D gene: -; CDR3 DNA: TGTGCCAGCAGCGCTGCGGCCGGGGTCTACGAGCAGTACTTC; CDR3 protein: CASSAAAGVYEQYF
clone size: -; J gene: TRBJ2-1; V gene: TRBV6-6; D gene: TRBD2; CDR3 DNA: TGTGCCAGCAGTTACGCGGGAGGGGACAATGAGCAGTTCTTC; CDR3 protein: CASSYAGGDNEQFF
clone size: -; J gene: TRBJ1-2; V gene: TRBV11-2; D gene: -; CDR3 DNA: TGTGCCAGCAGCTTAGTAGGGTACCAGGGGTCGGATGGCTACACCTTC; CDR3 protein: CASSLVGYQGSDGYTF
clone size: -; J gene: TRBJ1-2; V gene: TRBV6-2/TRBV6-3; D gene: TRBD1; CDR3 DNA: TGTGCCAGCAGCGCGACGGGACAGGGAGGTGGCTACACCTTC; CDR3 protein: CASSATGQGGGYTF
clone size: -; J gene: TRBJ2-3; V gene: TRBV13; D gene: TRBD2; CDR3 DNA: TGTGCCAGCAGCTCCCGACTAGCGGGGAGGCTGGATACGCAGTATTTT; CDR3 protein: CASSSRLAGRLDTQYF
clone size: -; J gene: TRBJ1-2; V gene: TRBV6-5; D gene: -; CDR3 DNA: TGTGCCAGCAGTTACCGGTCCTGGGCCGGCTACACCTTC; CDR3 protein: CASSYRSWAGYTF
clone size: -; J gene: TRBJ2-5; V gene: TRBV27; D gene: TRBD1; CDR3 DNA: TGTGCCAGCAGTTTCATAGGACAGGGGGCGAAAGAAGAGACCCAGTACTTC; CDR3 protein: CASSFIGQGAKEETQYF
clone size: -; J gene: TRBJ2-7; V gene: TRBV15; D gene: TRBD1; CDR3 DNA: TGTGCCACCAACAGGGACAGGAGCCTCTACGAGCAGTACTTC; CDR3 protein: CATNRDRSLYEQYF
clone size: -; J gene: TRBJ2-1; V gene: TRBV2; D gene: -; CDR3 DNA: TGTGCCAGCGACCGGGGGTCAAGGCAGTTCTTC; CDR3 protein: CASDRGSRQFF
clone size: -; J gene: TRBJ1-5; V gene: TRBV19; D gene: -; CDR3 DNA: TGTGCCAGTAGTATAGGGGAGGACTATAGCAATCAGCCCCAGCATTTT; CDR3 protein: CASSIGEDYSNQPQHF
clone size: -; J gene: TRBJ2-5; V gene: TRBV18; D gene: -; CDR3 DNA: TGTGCCAGCTCCTCGTACCAAGAGACCCAGTACTTC; CDR3 protein: CASSSYQETQYF
clone size: -; J gene: TRBJ2-7; V gene: TRBV5-4; D gene: -; CDR3 DNA: TGTGCCAGCACCTCGTTCCAACAGGGCAACGAGCAGTACTTC; CDR3 protein: CASTSFQQGNEQYF
clone size: once; J gene: TRBJ2-1; V gene: TRBV3-1/TRBV3-2; D gene: TRBD1; CDR3 DNA: TGTGCCAGCAGCGGTACAGGGGACTCCTACAATGAGCAGTTCTTC; CDR3 protein: CASSGTGDSYNEQFF
clone size: -; J gene: TRBJ1-1; V gene: TRBV5-1; D gene: TRBD1; CDR3 DNA: TGCGCCAGCAGCTTGGTTGGGACAGCCTTAGACACTGAAGCTTTCTTT; CDR3 protein: CASSLVGTALDTEAFF